This TCR beta chain came from a study of Ad26.COV2.S vaccination and SARS-CoV-2 variants (dated by TCRdb to about 2021). Some background on the complete study: Vaccine-arm donors came from COV1001, a multicentre, randomized, double-blind, placebo-controlled phase I-IIa trial of Ad26.COV2.S in healthy adults. Ad26.COV2.S was administered intramuscularly at a dose of 5x10^10 or 1x10^11 viral particles, either as one shot or as two shots given 56 days apart. The specificity and breadth of SARS-CoV-2-reactive T cell receptors after Ad26.COV2.S vaccination were assessed by TCRbeta repertoire sequencing. The TCR-sequenced set comprised about 30 samples: some 20 Ad26.COV2.S vaccine recipients, 5 placebo recipients and 8 SARS-CoV-2 convalescent individuals. Trial participants were randomized into five groups of five: low-dose or high-dose Ad26.COV2.S given once or twice, or placebo on both occasions. Investigators remained blinded to trial group allocation during experiments and outcome assessment.

Relative to germline, V is missing 4 bases and J is missing 3 bases, with 15 bases of the junction outside any gene match. CDR1 and CDR2, looked up from the germline V gene (reference sequence), are LGHDT and YNNKEL. The CDR3 starts with the cysteine, ends with the phenylalanine, and has 18 residues. The only DNA kept is the CDR3, 54 bases in frame from the first base. As regards this clone: Its antigen is still unknown. The record has no base qualities; no much larger clone is one base away.

The immunoSEQ Assay was the method used to sequence TCRbeta CDR3 regions. After extraction, genomic DNA underwent amplification by bias-controlled multiplex PCR, followed by high-throughput sequencing. As for how the authors treated the data: To quantify the absolute abundance of each unique TCRbeta CDR3 region, sequences were collapsed and filtered. Usable DNA was measured by amplifying reference genes present in all nucleated cells, and TCRbeta template counts were normalized to that usable DNA to estimate T cell fraction. Repertoire TCRs were annotated as SARS-CoV-2-specific by exact matching of V gene, CDR3 amino acid sequence and J gene to a known reactive TCR set. The reference SARS-CoV-2 TCR set was derived from MIRA and filtered for enrichment in COVID-19-positive ImmuneCODE repertoires, a step that removed public or cross-reactive TCRs. Using the MIRA antigens, annotated TCRs were further analysed by specific ORF or by position within an ORF. Breadth was defined as the number of annotated unique rearrangements divided by the total number of unique productive rearrangements, and depth was defined as the summed frequency of the annotated unique rearrangements. Two-sided Wilcoxon rank-sum tests were used to compare TCR breadth between groups. TCRdb retrieved this table from immuneACCESS and kept in-frame rearrangements only. Not all clones are present; in checked studies, unresolved V genes account for under half, and no reason is known for the remainder. V and J calls and clone size are copied from that table; D and trimming were computed from the DNA. The sample contains 440,000 or so clones, about nine tenths of them found a single time. Clones ranked in the top ten supply under 2% of the sample.

Sample treatment or condition, as interpreted from the label and publication: some 20 received Ad26.COV2.S at low or high dose, single or two shots; about 5 received placebo; per-sample allocation not given. For vaccine and placebo recipients, repertoires were sequenced using samples collected on day 63 after the first injection. Between 29 July and 7 August 2020, Cohort 1b enrolled some 25 adults aged 18-55 years at one site in Boston, USA. Ad26.COV2.S was a replication-incompetent adenovirus type 26 vector that expressed a prefusion-stabilized SARS-CoV-2 spike protein derived from the original Wuhan strain. Points the paper makes about the study in general: Comparing responses between vaccine doses or regimens was not something the study was powered to do. Non-spike TCR breadth was comparable between vaccine and placebo recipients, consistent with the vaccine containing only spike. Higher spike-specific TCR breadth was observed in Ad26.COV2.S recipients than in placebo recipients (P = 0.0014). After vaccination, substantial breadth of spike-specific CD8+ and CD4+ T cell responses was reported. It was noted by the authors that total T cell responses may have been underestimated by the TCR breadth and depth analyses.

Recombination linked TRBV3-1 (or the pseudogene TRBV3-2) to TRBJ2-3, and 8 junctional nucleotides match TRBD2. This clonotype originated in a person aged 18 to 59 who received the Ad26.COV2.S COVID-19 vaccine or a placebo. Sequenced here: peripheral blood, sampled in a trial of Ad26.COV2.S vaccine versus placebo. The DNA sequence is TGTGCCAGCAGCCGTAAAGACCCGGGACTAGAGGCAACAGATACGCAGTATTTT. It specifies CASSRKDPGLEATDTQYF.